This T cell receptor beta chain was observed in a study of molecular identifiers for immune sequencing clone quantification. Bulk libraries came from a prior protocol with listed TCR primers. Each CDR3 protein is one row after TCRdb ran MiXCR on the PCR reads. The sample holds 350,000 or so distinct CDR3 sequences, about a fifth seen once. This clonotype has ten or more counts. Sorting recovered naive CD8 T cells on a CD8+CD4-CCR7+CD45RA+ profile. This clonotype was sampled from a human donor in good health. Some libraries in this study had Jurkat cell RNA spiked in. Source material: naive CD8+ T cells from blood, with Jurkat cell RNA spiked in. Subset of the sample: FACS-sorted CD8+CD4-CCR7+CD45RA+ naive T cells.

The CDR3 loop is CASSQVHSNANTGELFF. In DNA form, the CDR3 reads TGCGCCAGCAGCCAAGTCCACAGTAACGCGAACACCGGGGAGCTGTTTTTT. The chain joins TRBV4-3 to TRBJ2-2; the D is unclear. This CDR3 comprises 17 residues. Germline-derived CDR1 and CDR2 are LGHNA and YSLEER. V was trimmed by 1 base and J by 0 bases, leaving 12 bases between them.